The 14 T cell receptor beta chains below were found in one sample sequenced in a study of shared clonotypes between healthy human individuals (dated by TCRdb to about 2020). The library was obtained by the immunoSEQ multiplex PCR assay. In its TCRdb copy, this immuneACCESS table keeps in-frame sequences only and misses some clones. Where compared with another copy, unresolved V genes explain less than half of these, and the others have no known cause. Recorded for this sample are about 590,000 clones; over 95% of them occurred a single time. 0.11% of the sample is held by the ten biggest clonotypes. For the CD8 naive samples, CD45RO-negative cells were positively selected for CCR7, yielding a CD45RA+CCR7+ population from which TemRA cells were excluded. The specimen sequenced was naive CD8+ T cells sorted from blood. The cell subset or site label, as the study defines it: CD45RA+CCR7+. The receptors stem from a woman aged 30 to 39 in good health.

Here the CDR3 DNA reads TGTGCCAGCAGCCCAGGGCCCTACTACGAGCAGTACTTC. Protein sequence: CASSPGPYYEQYF. The chain combines TRBV7-9 with TRBJ2-5, with D possibly matching TRBD1 (5 bases). Gene TRBJ2-7 matches the end of the DNA better, so the J call may be wrong. The CDR3 sequence is 13 residues long. The germline V gene encodes CDR1 SEHNR and CDR2 FQNEAQ (reference sequence).

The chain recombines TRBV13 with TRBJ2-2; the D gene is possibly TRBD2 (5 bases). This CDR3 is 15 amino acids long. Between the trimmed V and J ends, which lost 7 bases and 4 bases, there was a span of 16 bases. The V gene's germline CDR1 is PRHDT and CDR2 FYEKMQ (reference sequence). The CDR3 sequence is CASTLVYGVTGELFF. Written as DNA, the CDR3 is TGTGCCAGCACCCTAGTCTACGGGGTCACCGGGGAGCTGTTTTTT. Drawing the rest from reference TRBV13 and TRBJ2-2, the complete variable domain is AAGVIQSPRHLIKEKRETATLKCYPIPRHDTVYWYQQGPGQDPQFLISFYEKMQSDKGSIPDRFSAQQFSDYHSELNMSSLELGDSALYFCASTLVYGVTGELFFGEGSRLTVL.

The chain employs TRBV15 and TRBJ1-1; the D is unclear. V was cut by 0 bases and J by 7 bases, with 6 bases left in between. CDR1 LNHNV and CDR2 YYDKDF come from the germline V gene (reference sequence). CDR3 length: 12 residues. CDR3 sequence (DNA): TGTGCCACCAGCAGAGAACAGAATGAAGCTTTCTTT. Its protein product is CATSREQNEAFF.

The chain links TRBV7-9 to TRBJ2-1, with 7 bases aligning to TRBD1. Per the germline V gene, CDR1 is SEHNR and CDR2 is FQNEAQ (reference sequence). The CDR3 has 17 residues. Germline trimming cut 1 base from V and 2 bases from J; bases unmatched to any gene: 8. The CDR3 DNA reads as TGTGCCAGCAGCTTAGGGTATTCGGGACAGACCTACAATGAGCAGTTCTTC. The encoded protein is CASSLGYSGQTYNEQFF.

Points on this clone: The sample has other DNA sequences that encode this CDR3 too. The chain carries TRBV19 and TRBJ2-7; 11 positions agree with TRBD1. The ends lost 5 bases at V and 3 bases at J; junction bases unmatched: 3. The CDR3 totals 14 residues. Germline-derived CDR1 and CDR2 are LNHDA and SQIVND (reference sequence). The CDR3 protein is CASSPGTGGYEQYF. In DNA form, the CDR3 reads TGTGCCAGTAGTCCCGGGACAGGGGGCTACGAGCAGTACTTC. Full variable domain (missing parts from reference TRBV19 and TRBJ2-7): DGGITQSPKYLFRKEGQNVTLSCEQNLNHDAMYWYRQDPGQGLRLIYYSQIVNDFQKGDIAEGYSVSREKKESFPLTVTSAQKNPTAFYLCASSPGTGGYEQYFGPGTRLTVT.

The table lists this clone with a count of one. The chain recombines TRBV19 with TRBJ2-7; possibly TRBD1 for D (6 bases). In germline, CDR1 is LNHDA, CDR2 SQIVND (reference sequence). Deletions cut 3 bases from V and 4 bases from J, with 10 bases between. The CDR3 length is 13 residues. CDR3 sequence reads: CASSMGQAYEQYF. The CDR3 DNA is TGTGCCAGTAGTATGGGACAAGCTTACGAGCAGTACTTC.

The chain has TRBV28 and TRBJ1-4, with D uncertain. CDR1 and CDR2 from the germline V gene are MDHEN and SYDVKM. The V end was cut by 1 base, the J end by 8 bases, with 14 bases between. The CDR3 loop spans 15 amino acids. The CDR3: CASSLYAAPQEKLFF. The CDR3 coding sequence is TGTGCCAGCAGTTTATACGCGGCACCGCAGGAAAAACTGTTTTTT.

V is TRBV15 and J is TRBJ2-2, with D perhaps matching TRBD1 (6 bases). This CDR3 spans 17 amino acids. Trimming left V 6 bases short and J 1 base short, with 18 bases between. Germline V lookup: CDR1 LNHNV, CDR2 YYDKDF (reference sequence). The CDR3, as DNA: TGTGCCACCAGACCTGCCATAAGGGGGATGAACACCGGGGAGCTGTTTTTT. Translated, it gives CATRPAIRGMNTGELFF.

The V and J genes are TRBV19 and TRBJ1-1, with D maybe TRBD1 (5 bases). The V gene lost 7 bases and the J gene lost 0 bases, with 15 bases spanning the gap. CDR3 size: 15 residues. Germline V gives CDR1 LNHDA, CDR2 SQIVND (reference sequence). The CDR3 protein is CASISGTGMNTEAFF. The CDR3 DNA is TGTGCCAGTATTAGCGGGACGGGCATGAACACTGAAGCTTTCTTT.

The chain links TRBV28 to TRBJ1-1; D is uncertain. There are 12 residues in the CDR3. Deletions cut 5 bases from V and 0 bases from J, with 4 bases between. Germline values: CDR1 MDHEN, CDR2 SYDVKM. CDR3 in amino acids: CASSRVNTEAFF. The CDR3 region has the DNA TGTGCCAGCAGTCGGGTGAACACTGAAGCTTTCTTT.

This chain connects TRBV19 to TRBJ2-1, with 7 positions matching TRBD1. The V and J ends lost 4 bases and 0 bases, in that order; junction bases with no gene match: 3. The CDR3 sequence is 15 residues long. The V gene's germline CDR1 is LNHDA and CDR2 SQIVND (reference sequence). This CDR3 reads CASSRDRDSYNEQFF. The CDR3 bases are TGTGCCAGTAGTAGAGACAGGGACTCCTACAATGAGCAGTTCTTC.

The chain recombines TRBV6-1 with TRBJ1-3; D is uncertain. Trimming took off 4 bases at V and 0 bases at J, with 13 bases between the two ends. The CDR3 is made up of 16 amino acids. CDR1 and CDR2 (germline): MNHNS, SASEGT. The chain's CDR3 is CASSGMTESSGNTIYF. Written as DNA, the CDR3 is TGTGCCAGCAGTGGAATGACTGAGAGCTCTGGAAACACCATATATTTT.

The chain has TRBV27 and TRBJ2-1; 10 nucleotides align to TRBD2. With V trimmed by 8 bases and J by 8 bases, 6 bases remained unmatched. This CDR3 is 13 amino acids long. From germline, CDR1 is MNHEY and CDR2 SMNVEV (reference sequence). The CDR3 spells CASASGSMDEQFF. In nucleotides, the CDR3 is TGTGCCAGCGCTAGCGGGAGTATGGATGAGCAGTTCTTC.

The CDR3 bases are TGCGCCAGCAGCCCGCCCCGGGAGGGCCGGCCCTACGAGCAGTACTTC. Encoded protein: CASSPPREGRPYEQYF. The genes are TRBV5-1 and TRBJ2-7; 8 nucleotides match TRBD2. CDR1 is SGHRS, CDR2 YFSETQ, per germline. V lost 4 bases, J lost 2 bases, and 11 bases stayed unmatched. This CDR3 has 16 residues.